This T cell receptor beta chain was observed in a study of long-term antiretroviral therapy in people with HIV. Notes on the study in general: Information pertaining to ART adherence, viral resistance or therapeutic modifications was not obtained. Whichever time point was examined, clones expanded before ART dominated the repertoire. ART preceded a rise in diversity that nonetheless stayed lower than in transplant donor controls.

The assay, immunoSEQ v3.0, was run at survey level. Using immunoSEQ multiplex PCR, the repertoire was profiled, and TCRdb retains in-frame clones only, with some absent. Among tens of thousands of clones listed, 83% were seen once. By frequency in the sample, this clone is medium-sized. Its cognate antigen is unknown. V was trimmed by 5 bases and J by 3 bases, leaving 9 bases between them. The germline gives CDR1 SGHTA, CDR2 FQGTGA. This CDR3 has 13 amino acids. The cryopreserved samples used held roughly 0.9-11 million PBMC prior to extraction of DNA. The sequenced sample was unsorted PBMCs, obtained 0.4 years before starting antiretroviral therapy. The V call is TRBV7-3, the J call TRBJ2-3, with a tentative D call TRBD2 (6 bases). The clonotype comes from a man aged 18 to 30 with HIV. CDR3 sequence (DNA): TGTGCCAGCAGCCGGGAGTTAACAGATACGCAGTATTTT. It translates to CASSRELTDTQYF.